The TCR beta chain described here comes from a study of shared clonotypes between healthy human individuals. Original methodology: Filtering differed for immunoSEQ, which gave only junction sequences without quality scores. Method: immunoSEQ multiplex PCR; TCRdb's copy keeps in-frame clones and lacks some. V and J calls and clone size are given by that table; D and trimming were obtained from the DNA. The sample carries a few million clones, 85% to 95% recorded once. Germline-derived CDR1 and CDR2 are MDHEN and SYDVKM. The CDR3 is made up of 15 amino acids. The V end lost 7 bases, the J end lost 0 bases, and 15 bases lay between the germline ends.

The sequence derives from a man aged 18 to 29 in good health. Some clones in this sample may be carry-over from other donors' samples. This chain connects TRBV28 to TRBJ1-2; weak D call: TRBD1 (6 bases). Sequenced input: naive CD4+ T cells from PBMCs. The subset is: CD45RA+ positively selected. CDR3 nucleotide sequence: TGTGCCAGCAATACAGGGTCGAGGACTAACTATGGCTACACCTTC. This encodes CASNTGSRTNYGYTF.